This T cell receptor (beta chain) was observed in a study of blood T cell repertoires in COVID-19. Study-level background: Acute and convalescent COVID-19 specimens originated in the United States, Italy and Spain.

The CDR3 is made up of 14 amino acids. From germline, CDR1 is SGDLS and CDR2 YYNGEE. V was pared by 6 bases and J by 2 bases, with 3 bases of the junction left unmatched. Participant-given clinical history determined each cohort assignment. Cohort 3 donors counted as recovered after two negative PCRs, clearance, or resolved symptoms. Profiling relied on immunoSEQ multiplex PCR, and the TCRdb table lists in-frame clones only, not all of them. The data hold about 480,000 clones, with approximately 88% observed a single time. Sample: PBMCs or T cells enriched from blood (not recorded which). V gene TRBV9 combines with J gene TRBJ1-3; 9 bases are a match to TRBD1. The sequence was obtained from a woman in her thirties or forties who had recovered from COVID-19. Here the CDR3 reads CASTRTGAGNTIYF. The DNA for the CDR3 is TGTGCCAGCACACGGACAGGGGCTGGAAACACCATATATTTT.